This T cell receptor (beta chain) originates from a study of shared clonotypes between healthy human individuals. At the level of the study: Donors were a couple of women and a few men aged 18 to 49.

Points from the study as a whole: Clonotype sharing across donors was expected to vary with sequencing depth.

V was pared by 3 bases and J by 2 bases, with 3 bases of the junction left unmatched. The CDR3 has 14 amino acids. Germline V CDR1 and CDR2: MNHNS, SASEGT. As to this clone: The target antigen is unknown.

TCRdb's table, derived via immunoSEQ multiplex PCR, lists solely in-frame clones and lacks some. This table holds about 600,000 clones, roughly four fifths found once. The genes are TRBV6-1 and TRBJ2-7; 8 bases agree with TRBD1. The sequencing input was PBMCs. The receptor was derived from a woman aged 40 to 50 in good health. Some clones in this sample may be carry-over from other donors' samples. The CDR3 nucleotides read TGTGCCAGCAGTGAGGTACAGGGGGCCTACGAGCAGTACTTC. Translation gives CASSEVQGAYEQYF.